The rows below give T cell receptor beta chains drawn from one sample of a study of immune evolution from preneoplasia to lung adenocarcinoma. The method was immunoSEQ multiplex PCR; TCRdb's version includes in-frame clones alone and lacks a portion of them. This sample carries thousands of clones, 60% to 80% of them seen once, and the ten largest clones take around 19%. Sequenced sample: FFPE minimally invasive lung adenocarcinoma tissue. The receptors were gathered from a person aged 60 to 80 with lung adenocarcinoma. CDR3s include the opening cysteine and the closing phenylalanine or tryptophan. The order of the fields is D gene, V gene, clone size, J gene, CDR3 protein, CDR3 DNA. A D gene is named only where the DNA matches it firmly. Not all rows give a size; the values are once, few, many and, for expanded clones, a class.

-,TRBV30,-,TRBJ1-2,CAWSVQGQGYGYTF,TGTGCCTGGAGTGTCCAGGGGCAGGGCTATGGCTACACCTTC
TRBD1,TRBV18,-,TRBJ2-1,CASSPTGGYNEQFF,TGTGCCAGCTCACCGACAGGGGGGTACAATGAGCAGTTCTTC
-,TRBV11-2,-,TRBJ2-1,CASSLDTGPYNEQFF,TGTGCCAGCAGCTTAGATACAGGGCCCTACAATGAGCAGTTCTTC
TRBD1,TRBV11-2,-,TRBJ2-1,CASSGAWTGTNEQFF,TGTGCCAGCAGCGGGGCATGGACAGGGACCAATGAGCAGTTCTTC
TRBD2,TRBV5-1,-,TRBJ2-1,CASSLVAGVNEQFF,TGCGCCAGCAGCTTGGTAGCGGGGGTCAATGAGCAGTTCTTC
-,TRBV27,-,TRBJ2-5,CASSSQETQYF,TGTGCCAGCAGTTCCCAAGAGACCCAGTACTTC
-,TRBV5-6,once,TRBJ2-1,CASSFGQGSYNEQFF,TGTGCCAGCAGCTTCGGGCAGGGGTCCTACAATGAGCAGTTCTTC
-,TRBV7-6,once,TRBJ1-1,CASSSPDTEAFF,TGTGCCAGCAGCTCACCGGACACTGAAGCTTTCTTT
-,TRBV7-8,-,TRBJ1-6,CASSLAGMNNSPLHF,TGTGCCAGCAGCTTGGCGGGGATGAACAATTCACCCCTCCACTTT
-,TRBV7-9,-,TRBJ1-3,CASSLASGQSSGNTIYF,TGTGCCAGCAGCTTAGCGTCAGGACAGAGCTCTGGAAACACCATATATTTT
-,TRBV30,once,TRBJ1-3,CAWSMSGNTIYF,TGTGCCTGGAGTATGTCTGGAAACACCATATATTTT
-,TRBV29-1,-,TRBJ2-3,CSDRTRTDTQYF,TGCAGCGACCGGACTCGCACAGATACGCAGTATTTT
-,TRBV4-1,-,TRBJ2-5,CASSQNHLTGQETQYF,TGCGCCAGCAGCCAGAATCATTTGACAGGTCAAGAGACCCAGTACTTC
TRBD1,TRBV28,-,TRBJ2-5,CASSGQQETQYF,TGTGCCAGCTCGGGACAGCAAGAGACCCAGTACTTC
TRBD1,TRBV7-9,-,TRBJ2-7,CASSTGGYEQYF,TGTGCCAGCAGTACAGGGGGCTACGAGCAGTACTTC
-,TRBV9,-,TRBJ1-6,CASSVGSTTNSPLHF,TGTGCCAGCAGCGTAGGTTCCACGACTAATTCACCCCTCCACTTT
-,TRBV7-8,-,TRBJ1-4,CASSLLPGLGEKLFF,TGTGCCAGCAGCTTATTGCCGGGGTTAGGTGAAAAACTGTTTTTT
TRBD1,TRBV7-2,-,TRBJ1-6,CASSPLGQGGNSPLHF,TGTGCCAGCAGCCCCCTAGGACAGGGGGGAAATTCACCCCTCCACTTT
-,TRBV21-1,-,TRBJ2-3,CASRRQGVGDTQYF,TGTGCCAGCAGAAGACAGGGGGTTGGGGATACGCAGTATTTT
-,TRBV29-1,-,TRBJ1-3,CSGRGGSNTIYF,TGCAGCGGGAGGGGGGGGAGCAACACCATATATTTT
-,TRBV25-1,-,TRBJ2-3,CASSDSSYTDTQYF,TGTGCCAGCAGTGATTCCTCCTACACAGATACGCAGTATTTT
-,TRBV5-6,-,TRBJ2-2,CASSFNSGTSTGELFF,TGTGCCAGCAGCTTTAATTCGGGTACTTCCACCGGGGAGCTGTTTTTT
-,TRBV5-1,-,TRBJ2-1,CASSLEAAPYNEQFF,TGCGCCAGCAGCTTGGAAGCGGCTCCCTACAATGAGCAGTTCTTC
-,TRBV4-3,few,TRBJ2-7,CASSQLRGPYEQYF,TGCGCCAGCAGCCAGTTAAGAGGTCCCTACGAGCAGTACTTC
TRBD2,TRBV4-3,few,TRBJ2-7,CASSRGTSGSYEQYF,TGCGCCAGCAGCCGAGGGACTAGCGGATCCTACGAGCAGTACTTC
-,TRBV7-9,-,TRBJ1-2,CASSLVTNGYTF,TGTGCCAGCAGCTTAGTCACAAATGGCTACACCTTC
-,TRBV2,-,TRBJ2-7,CASSEIWAGSSYEQYF,TGTGCCAGCAGTGAAATCTGGGCGGGAAGCTCCTACGAGCAGTACTTC
TRBD1,TRBV9,-,TRBJ2-3,CASSVGGDSRTDTQYF,TGTGCCAGCAGCGTAGGAGGGGACAGTCGGACAGATACGCAGTATTTT
-,TRBV15,-,TRBJ1-5,CATSSGGGWSGDVQPQHF,TGTGCCACCAGCAGTGGGGGAGGTTGGAGCGGTGATGTTCAGCCCCAGCATTTT
-,TRBV9,-,TRBJ2-5,CASGRDGQETQYF,TGTGCCAGCGGCCGGGACGGCCAAGAGACCCAGTACTTC